The clone carrying this T cell receptor (beta chain) was picked up one time. Patients from Seattle were sampled longitudinally, starting during active infection. The sample originates from a study of blood T cell repertoires in COVID-19. About the study: Acute-phase and convalescent COVID-19 samples originated in the United States, Italy and Spain. T cells, B-cell-depleted T cells, or PBMCs provided the cDNA or gDNA that served as material.

The CDR3 has 11 residues. Trimming took 6 bases from V and 6 from J, leaving 8 bases between them. Original analysis: Amplification with reference gene primers provided the estimates of nucleated cell counts. Clones were sequenced by immunoSEQ multiplex PCR, and TCRdb holds only the in-frame ones, with some missing. D and trimming come from the DNA, and the V and J calls and clone size come from that table. In the table there are approximately 240,000 clones, about 93% of which are singletons. The chain has TRBV12-3 or TRBV12-4 and TRBJ1-1; no firm D call. The clonotype originates from a young man with COVID-19, enrolled during active disease. The sample taken for sequencing was peripheral blood. CDR3 region: CASSQTPEAFF. The CDR3 DNA follows: TGTGCCAGCAGCCAGACTCCTGAAGCTTTCTTT.